The present T cell receptor (beta chain) was sequenced within a study of PD-1 blockade in mismatch repair-deficient tumors. CDR1 LNHDA and CDR2 SQIVND come from the germline V gene (reference sequence). CDR3 length equals 14 residues. J was trimmed by 4 bases and V by 7 bases; bases with no gene match: 8. TCRdb's copy holds only in-frame clones and misses some; the assay was immunoSEQ multiplex PCR. The data hold approximately 15,000 clones, with under 85% observed a single time. A note on this clone: Its cognate antigen is unknown.

As to time point: approximately nine-day in vitro stimulation with candidate neoantigen peptide 5. This material consisted of cells cultured in vitro, taken from a patient treated with pembrolizumab. The rearrangement uses TRBV19 and TRBJ1-2; TRBD1 matches at 8 bases. The TCR originated in an adult with mismatch repair-deficient cancer. CDR3 bases: TGTGCCAGTAACCGACAGGGGAGAAGCTATGGCTACACCTTC. Translated: CASNRQGRSYGYTF. Combining the CDR3 with reference TRBV19 and TRBJ1-2 gives the whole variable domain DGGITQSPKYLFRKEGQNVTLSCEQNLNHDAMYWYRQDPGQGLRLIYYSQIVNDFQKGDIAEGYSVSREKKESFPLTVTSAQKNPTAFYLCASNRQGRSYGYTFGSGTRLTVV.